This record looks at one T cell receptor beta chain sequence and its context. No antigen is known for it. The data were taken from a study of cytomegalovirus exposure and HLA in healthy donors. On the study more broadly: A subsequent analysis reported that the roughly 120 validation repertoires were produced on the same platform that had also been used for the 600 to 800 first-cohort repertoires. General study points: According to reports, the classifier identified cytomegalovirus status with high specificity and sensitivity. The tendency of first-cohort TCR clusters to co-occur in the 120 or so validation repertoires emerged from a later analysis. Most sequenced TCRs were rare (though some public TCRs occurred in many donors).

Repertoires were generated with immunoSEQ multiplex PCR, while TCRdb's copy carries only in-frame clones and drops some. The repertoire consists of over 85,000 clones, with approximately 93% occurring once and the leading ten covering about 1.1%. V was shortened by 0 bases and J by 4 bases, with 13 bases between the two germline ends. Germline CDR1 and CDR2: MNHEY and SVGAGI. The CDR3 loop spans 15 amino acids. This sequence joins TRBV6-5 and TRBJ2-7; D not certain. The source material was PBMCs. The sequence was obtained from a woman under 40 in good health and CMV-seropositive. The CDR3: CASSYSRGLGYEQYF. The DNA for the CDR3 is TGTGCCAGCAGTTACTCGAGAGGCCTCGGGTACGAGCAGTACTTC.